Listed below are T cell receptor beta chains from one sample, sequenced in a study of shared clonotypes between healthy human individuals. Assay used: immunoSEQ multiplex PCR; TCRdb lists only in-frame clones, some missing. The sample carries 950,000 to 1,100,000 clones, around 76% recorded once. The sample taken for sequencing was memory CD4+ T cells sorted from blood. The receptors derive from a man in his late teens or twenties in good health. Each CDR3 is given with its conserved first and last residue. D genes are given only for firm matches. Clone size, where shown, is once, few, many, or a class for clones that have expanded.

CDR3: CASSSDPDRREQYF
DNA: TGTGCCAGCAGCTCGGATCCTGACAGGAGGGAGCAGTACTTC
V: TRBV7-2
D: NA
J: TRBJ2-7
size: NA

CDR3: CASSQPGQGAGEKLFF
DNA: TGCGCCAGCAGCCAGCCGGGACAGGGAGCGGGTGAAAAACTGTTTTTT
V: TRBV4-1
D: TRBD1
J: TRBJ1-4
size: NA

CDR3: CASSPGQFYEQYF
DNA: TGTGCCAGCAGTCCAGGACAGTTCTACGAGCAGTACTTC
V: TRBV6-6
D: NA
J: TRBJ2-7
size: once

CDR3: CASRMRQAKAFF
DNA: TGTGCCAGTAGGATGCGACAGGCCAAAGCTTTCTTT
V: TRBV19
D: NA
J: TRBJ1-1
size: NA

CDR3: CASSRGATGAYEQYF
DNA: TGTGCCAGCAGCCGAGGGGCGACCGGGGCTTACGAGCAGTACTTC
V: TRBV7-6
D: NA
J: TRBJ2-7
size: NA

CDR3: CASSWDRAGEAFF
DNA: TGTGCCAGCAGCTGGGACAGGGCGGGTGAAGCTTTCTTT
V: TRBV7-9
D: TRBD1
J: TRBJ1-1
size: NA

CDR3: CASSLSGYEQYF
DNA: TGTGCCAGCAGCTTATCAGGTTACGAGCAGTACTTC
V: TRBV7-8
D: NA
J: TRBJ2-7
size: few

CDR3: CASSLDLQGSAEAFF
DNA: TGTGCCAGCAGCTTAGACCTACAGGGTTCGGCTGAAGCTTTCTTT
V: TRBV7-9
D: NA
J: TRBJ1-1
size: NA

CDR3: CASSASGTGATVGGYTF
DNA: TGTGCCAGCAGCGCGTCCGGGACAGGTGCAACAGTAGGTGGCTACACCTTC
V: TRBV5-4
D: TRBD1
J: TRBJ1-2
size: NA

CDR3: CASSLDPAGGAKNIQYF
DNA: TGTGCCAGCAGCTTGGATCCAGCGGGAGGAGCCAAAAACATTCAGTACTTC
V: TRBV5-4
D: TRBD2
J: TRBJ2-4
size: NA

CDR3: CASSFTGTYTSTDTQYF
DNA: TGCGCCAGCAGCTTTACCGGGACTTACACTAGCACAGATACGCAGTATTTT
V: TRBV5-1
D: NA
J: TRBJ2-3
size: few

CDR3: CASSSTTRSGNTIYF
DNA: TGTGCCAGCAGTTCCACGACCCGATCTGGAAACACCATATATTTT
V: TRBV28
D: NA
J: TRBJ1-3
size: NA